Listed here is a single T cell receptor (beta chain). This specimen comes from a study of blood T cell repertoires in COVID-19. Germline CDR1 reads LNHNV; CDR2 reads YYDKDF (reference sequence). Trimming took 0 bases from V and 0 from J; bases not matched to a gene: 7. This CDR3 spans 17 amino acids. Original analysis: Nucleated cell counts were estimated from reference gene primer amplification. Some clones are missing from TCRdb's copy, which holds only in-frame ones; the method was immunoSEQ multiplex PCR. V, J and clone size derive from that table, while D and trimming were established from the DNA sequence. The data hold more than 85,000 clones, with 87% observed a single time.

The sequence was obtained from a human donor in a cohort sampled during active COVID-19. The rearrangement joins TRBV15 to TRBJ2-7, with 8 bases aligning to TRBD2. The sample comprised peripheral blood. CDR3: CATSRDLPGGPSYEQYF. The CDR3 DNA reads as TGTGCCACCAGCAGAGATCTCCCGGGGGGGCCCTCCTACGAGCAGTACTTC.